These 18 T cell receptor beta chains were sequenced from one sample in a study of T-cell memory formation after mild COVID-19. One entry per CDR3 protein results from TCRdb running MiXCR on the 5' RACE reads. The sample contains 90,000 to 120,000 distinct CDR3 sequences, around 14% of which appear only once. The sample consisted of PBMCs or a T cell subset sorted from them (not recorded which). The receptors stem from a man aged 18 to 35 who had mild COVID-19 (a few samples of this study predate the infection). Cell type and time point are not known.

The CDR3 loop is CASSEGAWGNQPQHF. In DNA, the CDR3 is TGTGCCAGCTCCGAGGGGGCCTGGGGTAATCAGCCCCAGCATTTT. The rearrangement uses TRBV7-6 and TRBJ1-5; 7 positions match TRBD1. V was clipped by 8 bases and J by 4 bases; unmatched bases: 11. This CDR3 has 15 residues. Germline V gene data show CDR1 as SGHVS and CDR2 as FNYEAQ.

The chain employs TRBV6-6 and TRBJ2-1; 12 bases are shared with TRBD1. The CDR3 is 14 residues long. Germline-derived CDR1 and CDR2 are MNHNY and SVGAGI (reference sequence). V dropped 9 bases and J dropped 9; count of bases not matched to a gene: 9. This CDR3 reads CASWPGQGAREQFF. Written as DNA, the CDR3 is TGTGCCAGTTGGCCGGGACAGGGGGCGCGTGAGCAGTTCTTC.

This clonotype was seen more than once but under ten times. This chain joins TRBV6-6 and TRBJ1-1; D is ambiguous. The ends were cut back, 3 bases at V and 3 bases at J, with 8 bases in the middle. Per germline, CDR1 MNHNY and CDR2 SVGAGI (reference sequence). CDR3 length: 13 residues. The CDR3 reads CASSYPGDTEAFF. The CDR3 DNA reads TGTGCCAGCAGTTATCCGGGTGACACTGAAGCTTTCTTT.

There are many counts of this clonotype. V usage is TRBV3-1 and J usage is TRBJ2-3, with TRBD2 matching over 12 bases. V was pared by 4 bases and J by 2 bases, with 1 base of the junction left unmatched. The CDR3 is 15 amino acids. Germline assignment: CDR1 LGHDT and CDR2 YNNKEL (reference sequence). In nucleotides, the CDR3 is TGTGCCAGCAGCCCTAGCGGGGGGGCCACAGATACGCAGTATTTT. As protein: CASSPSGGATDTQYF.

This clonotype came up a few times. The CDR3 region has the DNA TGTGCCAGCAGCCCCATTGGGGGGAGCACAGATACGCAGTATTTT. Amino acid sequence: CASSPIGGSTDTQYF. This chain joins TRBV7-8 and TRBJ2-3; possibly TRBD2 for D (6 bases). V was shortened by 5 bases and J by 0 bases, with 12 bases between the two germline ends. Germline V gene sequence: CDR1 SGHVS, CDR2 FQNEAQ. The CDR3 is 15 amino acids.

This clonotype was seen a few times. The chain recombines TRBV7-3 with TRBJ2-2; TRBD2 aligns across 10 bases. Per the germline V gene, CDR1 is SGHTA and CDR2 is FQGTGA. V lost 5 bases, J lost 3 bases, and 9 bases stayed unmatched. The CDR3 totals 17 residues. The CDR3, as DNA: TGTGCCAGCAGCACCTCCGGGACTAGCGTTTACACCGGGGAGCTGTTTTTT. This gives the protein CASSTSGTSVYTGELFF.

This clonotype was picked up many times. V usage is TRBV4-1 and J usage is TRBJ2-1, with a possible D match to TRBD1 (5 bases). CDR3 size: 16 residues. V was pared by 0 bases and J by 1 base, with 10 bases between. The germline gives CDR1 MGHRA, CDR2 YSYEKL. CDR3 in amino acids: CASSQDPGLSYNEQFF. The DNA for the CDR3 is TGCGCCAGCAGCCAAGATCCAGGGCTATCCTACAATGAGCAGTTCTTC.

The chain couples TRBV4-1 to TRBJ2-7; 10 positions match TRBD2. The CDR3 length is 19 residues. The junction had 14 bases not matched to a gene; V was cut back by 3 bases and J by 0 bases. The germline V gene has CDR1 MGHRA and CDR2 YSYEKL. The DNA of the CDR3 is TGCGCCAGCAGCCAGGGCACGGGGGCTAGCGGGAGTCACTCCTACGAGCAGTACTTC. Translation gives CASSQGTGASGSHSYEQYF.

V usage is TRBV5-1 and J usage is TRBJ1-2; 9 nucleotides align to TRBD1. Germline V gene sequence: CDR1 SGHRS, CDR2 YFSETQ. Losses at the gene ends were 4 bases for V and 1 base for J; bases not matched to a gene: 5. The CDR3 has 15 amino acids. CDR3: CASSARDRDNYGYTF. The CDR3 DNA is TGCGCCAGCAGCGCCCGGGACAGGGATAACTATGGCTACACCTTC. The whole variable domain, filled in from reference TRBV5-1 and TRBJ1-2, reads KAGVTQTPRYLIKTRGQQVTLSCSPISGHRSVSWYQQTPGQGLQFLFEYFSETQRNKGNFPGRFSGRQFSNSRSEMNVSTLELGDSALYLCASSARDRDNYGYTFGSGTRLTVV.

This rearrangement joins TRBV4-3 to TRBJ1-1, with a weak D call TRBD1 (5 bases). The length of the CDR3 is 12 residues. Trimming removed 1 base at V and 7 bases at J, with 7 bases between. Germline lookup yields CDR1 LGHNA and CDR2 YSLEER. CDR3 DNA: TGCGCCAGCAGCCAAGCGGGGGATGAAGCTTTCTTT. This sequence encodes CASSQAGDEAFF.

The chain has TRBV7-6 and TRBJ2-6; D is ambiguous. This CDR3 comprises 16 residues. CDR1 SGHVS and CDR2 FNYEAQ come from the germline V gene. V lost 5 bases, J lost 4 bases, and 15 bases lay in between. The CDR3 loop is CASSPRWVPGANVLTF. CDR3 nucleotide sequence: TGTGCCAGCAGCCCCAGATGGGTTCCGGGGGCCAACGTCCTGACTTTC.

This clonotype was counted between two and nine times. The rearrangement uses TRBV12-3 or TRBV12-4 and TRBJ2-5; possibly TRBD1 or TRBD2 for D (5 bases each). This CDR3 is built from 14 residues. Trimming removed 3 bases from V and 5 bases from J, with 13 bases in between. Written as DNA, the CDR3 is TGTGCCAGCAGTTTGAGGGGTTTAGGGGAGACCCAGTACTTC. Protein: CASSLRGLGETQYF.

A few counts support this clonotype. V is TRBV7-9 and J is TRBJ2-7; 8 bases fit TRBD1. V trimming: 5 bases; J trimming: 3 bases; junction bases outside the gene matches: 9. There are 15 residues in the CDR3. Germline loops: CDR1 SEHNR, CDR2 FQNEAQ (reference sequence). For the CDR3, the DNA is TGTGCCAGCAGCCAGGAAGGACAGGGTTACTACGAGCAGTACTTC. This codes for CASSQEGQGYYEQYF.

This clonotype was recorded many times. V usage is TRBV18 and J usage is TRBJ2-7, with 9 positions matching TRBD1. V was pared by 3 bases and J by 6 bases, with 3 bases of the junction left unmatched. Germline assignment: CDR1 KGHSH and CDR2 LQKENI. The length of the CDR3 is 13 residues. Written as DNA, the CDR3 is TGTGCCAGCTCACCGGGACAGGGTGGCGAGCAGTACTTC. Residues: CASSPGQGGEQYF. Looking up the rest from reference TRBV18 and TRBJ2-7 gives the full variable domain: NAGVMQNPRHLVRRRGQEARLRCSPMKGHSHVYWYRQLPEEGLKFMVYLQKENIIDESGMPKERFSAEFPKEGPSILRIQQVVRGDSAAYFCASSPGQGGEQYFGPGTRLTVT.

The table lists this clonotype with a few counts. CDR3 sequence (DNA): TGTGCCAGCAGCTTGGTCTCCAAAAACATTCAGTACTTC. Amino acid sequence: CASSLVSKNIQYF. The chain recombines TRBV14 with TRBJ2-4; no firm D call. The ends were cut back, 5 bases at V and 2 bases at J, with 7 bases in the middle. This CDR3 region has 13 residues. CDR1 and CDR2 from the germline V gene are SGHDN and FVKESK.

Note on this clonotype: This may stem from a read error, because a much larger clone lies one nucleotide away. Here the CDR3 reads CATRAVTKNEQFF. The DNA of the CDR3 is TGTGCCACCAGGGCCGTGACTAAGAATGAGCAGTTCTTC. The chain couples TRBV24-1 to TRBJ2-1; a weak D match, TRBD2 (5 bases). CDR3 length: 13 amino acids. V gave up 7 bases and J gave up 7 bases, with 13 bases separating them. Germline V gene lookup returns CDR1 KGHDR and CDR2 SFDVKD.

This clonotype was counted a few times. The CDR3 loop reads CASSTGGTSTDTQYF. CDR3 coding DNA: TGCGCCAGCAGCACCGGCGGGACTAGCACAGATACGCAGTATTTT. This chain joins TRBV4-3 and TRBJ2-3, with D perhaps matching TRBD2 (6 bases). CDR1 and CDR2 from the germline V gene are LGHNA and YSLEER. V was clipped by 5 bases and J by 0 bases, with 12 bases between them. The CDR3 is made up of 15 amino acids.

The genes are TRBV7-2 and TRBJ1-1; 9 nucleotides match TRBD1. The CDR3 consists of 15 residues. V was clipped by 5 bases and J by 4 bases; unmatched bases: 8. The germline gives CDR1 SGHTA, CDR2 FQGNSA. In nucleotides, the CDR3 is TGTGCCAGCAGCCTAGTTGGACAGGGGTCCACTGAAGCTTTCTTT. Residues: CASSLVGQGSTEAFF. Using reference TRBV7-2 and TRBJ1-1 for the parts outside the CDR3, the full variable domain is GAGVSQSPSNKVTEKGKDVELRCDPISGHTALYWYRQSLGQGLEFLIYFQGNSAPDKSGLPSDRFSAERTGGSVSTLTIQRTQQEDSAVYLCASSLVGQGSTEAFFGQGTRLTVV.